These 25 T cell receptor beta chains came from one sample sequenced in a study of cytomegalovirus exposure and HLA in healthy donors. 60 Vbeta and 13 Jbeta primers were used in PCR. Sequencing used immunoSEQ multiplex PCR; TCRdb keeps in-frame clones, though not all of them. This table has about 94,000 clones, 70% to 80% appearing once. Sequenced: PBMCs. The source of these receptors is a man in his thirties or forties in good health and CMV-seropositive.

The chain joins TRBV4-1 to TRBJ2-3; 13 bases map to TRBD2. With 2 bases clipped from V and 6 bases from J, the junction kept 8 bases outside the gene matches. Germline V gene lookup returns CDR1 MGHRA and CDR2 YSYEKL. CDR3 length: 17 residues. DNA for the CDR3: TGCGCCAGCAGCCAAACGGGACTAGCGGGAAGCGACGATACGCAGTATTTT. Residues: CASSQTGLAGSDDTQYF.

V usage is TRBV11-1 and J usage is TRBJ2-7, with 8 bases aligning to TRBD2. CDR3 length equals 15 residues. J was trimmed by 0 bases and V by 4 bases; bases with no gene match: 5. CDR1 and CDR2 from the germline V gene are SGHAT and FQDESV (reference sequence). CDR3 protein: CASSSRGGDSYEQYF. The CDR3 DNA is TGTGCCAGCAGCTCCCGGGGGGGGGACTCCTACGAGCAGTACTTC.

This sequence joins TRBV5-4 and TRBJ1-1; D might be TRBD1 (6 bases). The germline CDR1 and CDR2 sequences are SGHNT and YYREEE (reference sequence). CDR3 length: 15 residues. Trimming took 4 bases from V and 2 from J, leaving 15 bases between them. The CDR3 loop reads CASSPPTGPNTEAFF. The CDR3 bases are TGTGCCAGCAGCCCCCCGACAGGACCCAACACTGAAGCTTTCTTT.

V usage is TRBV5-1 and J usage is TRBJ1-4; D is possibly TRBD1 (5 bases). This CDR3 comprises 15 residues. Germline lookup yields CDR1 SGHRS and CDR2 YFSETQ. V was pared by 3 bases and J by 0 bases, with 9 bases between. Here the CDR3 reads CASSSQDATNEKLFF. The CDR3, as DNA: TGCGCCAGCAGCTCACAGGATGCAACTAATGAAAAACTGTTTTTT.

J is TRBJ1-1 and V is TRBV11-2; no reliable D call. The germline V gene encodes CDR1 SGHAT and CDR2 FQNNGV. This CDR3 comprises 13 residues. V lost 5 bases to trimming and J lost 3 bases, with 10 bases between them. The CDR3 loop is CASSLRRDTEAFF. The DNA of the CDR3 is TGTGCCAGCAGCCTAAGAAGAGACACTGAAGCTTTCTTT. The whole variable domain, remainder taken from reference TRBV11-2 and TRBJ1-1, is EAGVAQSPRYKIIEKRQSVAFWCNPISGHATLYWYQQILGQGPKLLIQFQNNGVVDDSQLPKDRFSAERLKGVDSTLKIQPAKLEDSAVYLCASSLRRDTEAFFGQGTRLTVV.

A few counts support this clone. This rearrangement joins TRBV5-1 to TRBJ1-2, with a possible D match to TRBD1 (5 bases). Trimming left V 6 bases short and J 7 bases short, with 22 bases between. This CDR3 region has 15 residues. Germline CDR1 is SGHRS and CDR2 is YFSETQ. The CDR3 nucleotides read TGCGCCAGCAACGCGAACGCAGCAGGGATGGGTGGCTACACCTTC. This gives the protein CASNANAAGMGGYTF.

In this sample, this clone turned up a few times. CDR3 DNA: TGTGCCATCACTATGGGACAGGGGGCCGGTGGCTACACCTTC. Its translation is CAITMGQGAGGYTF. The genes are TRBV10-3 and TRBJ1-2; 12 nucleotides align to TRBD1. The CDR3 has 14 residues. V gave up 7 bases and J gave up 7 bases; unmatched junction bases: 7. Germline CDR1 and CDR2: ENHRY and SYGVKD.

In this sample, this clone turned up a few times. The chain uses TRBV6-5 and TRBJ2-7; 7 bases agree with TRBD1. This CDR3 has 15 amino acids. Losses at the gene ends were 5 bases for V and 1 base for J; bases not matched to a gene: 8. Germline loops: CDR1 MNHEY, CDR2 SVGAGI. The CDR3 DNA follows: TGTGCCAGCAGTAAGCCGGGACAGAAATCCTACGAGCAGTACTTC. Protein: CASSKPGQKSYEQYF.

This chain uses TRBV5-5 with TRBJ2-7, with D possibly TRBD2 on 5 matching bases. The germline CDR1 and CDR2 sequences are SGHKS and YYEKEE (reference sequence). V lost 5 bases and J 3 bases, leaving 12 bases between the germline ends. CDR3 length equals 13 residues. CDR3 coding DNA: TGTGCCAGCAGTGGAGGTTCGGACTACGAGCAGTACTTC. It translates to CASSGGSDYEQYF.

This clone was found once. The chain has TRBV5-1 and TRBJ2-1; D unclear. Trimming removed 0 bases from V and 5 bases from J, with 6 bases in between. Per the germline V gene, CDR1 is SGHRS and CDR2 is YFSETQ. The CDR3 runs to 13 residues. DNA of the CDR3: TGCGCCAGCAGCTTGGACACGAACAATGAGCAGTTCTTC. Its protein is CASSLDTNNEQFF.

The gene calls are TRBV6-1 and TRBJ1-2; 8 nucleotides agree with TRBD1. CDR1 and CDR2 from the germline V gene are MNHNS and SASEGT. The CDR3 has 15 amino acids. V shed 1 base, J shed 2 bases, and the junction held 3 bases outside the gene matches. The CDR3 protein is CASSEGRQGNYGYTF. The CDR3 DNA follows: TGTGCCAGCAGTGAAGGCCGACAGGGGAACTATGGCTACACCTTC.

The chain is built from TRBV4-3 and TRBJ1-2; unclear D gene. CDR1 and CDR2 from the germline V gene are LGHNA and YSLEER. V lost 0 bases and J lost 0, with 8 bases in between. The CDR3 has 15 residues. CDR3 in amino acids: CASSQDISPNYGYTF. In DNA, the CDR3 is TGCGCCAGCAGCCAAGATATATCCCCTAACTATGGCTACACCTTC.

V usage is TRBV5-6 and J usage is TRBJ1-2; a weak D match, TRBD1 (6 bases). Germline CDR1 SGHDT, CDR2 YYEEEE. The CDR3 has 13 amino acids. Trimming removed 6 bases from V and 4 bases from J, with 13 bases in between. CDR3 in amino acids: CASTSRGLYGYTF. DNA of the CDR3: TGTGCCAGCACGTCCAGGGGCCTCTATGGCTACACCTTC.

The chain employs TRBV7-9 and TRBJ2-1; weak D call: TRBD2 (7 bases). CDR1 SEHNR and CDR2 FQNEAQ come from the germline V gene (reference sequence). Trimming took 5 bases from V and 6 from J, leaving 20 bases between them. CDR3 size: 16 residues. The CDR3: CASSGGGGGRFNEQFF. Here the CDR3 DNA reads TGTGCCAGCAGCGGTGGAGGGGGAGGGAGATTCAATGAGCAGTTCTTC.

CDR3 DNA: TGCAGCGTTGAACGGGGGACGGGCTACAATGAGCAGTTCTTC. It is translated as CSVERGTGYNEQFF. The chain has TRBV29-1 and TRBJ2-1, with D possibly TRBD2 on 6 matching bases. The CDR3 contains 14 residues. Germline V CDR1 and CDR2: SQVTM, ANQGSEA. V lost 2 bases and J 3 bases, leaving 11 bases between the germline ends.

The chain combines TRBV5-1 with TRBJ1-1; 7 positions match TRBD1. The length of the CDR3 is 17 residues. Germline CDR1 and CDR2: SGHRS and YFSETQ. V was pared by 1 base and J by 1 base, with 10 bases of the junction left unmatched. The CDR3 is CASSLNRRDRENTEAFF. The CDR3 bases are TGCGCCAGCAGCTTGAACCGTCGGGACAGAGAGAACACTGAAGCTTTCTTT.

This CDR3 reads CASSFGRNTIYF. CDR3 DNA: TGTGCCAGCAGCTTCGGTAGAAACACCATATATTTT. V is TRBV5-6 and J is TRBJ1-3; the D is unclear. Trimming pared 2 bases from V and 5 bases from J, leaving 5 bases between. This CDR3 comprises 12 residues. Germline assignment: CDR1 SGHDT and CDR2 YYEEEE.

The CDR3 sequence: CASSKGRAGGQEQYF. The CDR3 DNA sequence: TGTGCCAGTAGTAAAGGGCGAGCGGGGGGGCAAGAGCAGTACTTC. V gene TRBV19 combines with J gene TRBJ2-7; 10 positions match TRBD2. V lost 4 bases, J lost 7 bases, and 10 bases stayed unmatched. Looked up from germline, CDR1 is LNHDA and CDR2 is SQIVND (reference sequence). The CDR3 totals 15 residues. Supplemented by reference TRBV19 and TRBJ2-7, the full variable domain reads DGGITQSPKYLFRKEGQNVTLSCEQNLNHDAMYWYRQDPGQGLRLIYYSQIVNDFQKGDIAEGYSVSREKKESFPLTVTSAQKNPTAFYLCASSKGRAGGQEQYFGPGTRLTVT.

This clone was observed a few times. The V gene is TRBV27, the J gene TRBJ1-1; D gene uncertain. V gave up 6 bases and J gave up 5 bases, with 7 bases separating them. Germline assignment: CDR1 MNHEY and CDR2 SMNVEV (reference sequence). CDR3 size: 11 residues. Here the CDR3 DNA reads TGTGCCAGCAGCCGGGTGACTGAAGCTTTCTTT. The encoded protein is CASSRVTEAFF.

This chain joins TRBV5-4 and TRBJ2-7; possibly TRBD1 for D (6 bases). The V gene's germline CDR1 is SGHNT and CDR2 YYREEE (reference sequence). V was pared by 4 bases and J by 4 bases, with 18 bases between. This CDR3 is built from 15 residues. As DNA, the CDR3 is TGTGCCAGCAGCCCTGGTGGCCAGGGGATATACGAGCAGTACTTC. The encoded protein is CASSPGGQGIYEQYF.

J is TRBJ2-3 and V is TRBV6-5, with D maybe TRBD1 (6 bases). This CDR3 spans 14 amino acids. Germline V gene data show CDR1 as MNHEY and CDR2 as SVGAGI. The V end lost 0 bases, the J end lost 11 bases, and 15 bases lay between the germline ends. The CDR3: CASSYSTGNLRQYF. The DNA for the CDR3 is TGTGCCAGCAGTTACTCAACAGGGAACCTCCGGCAGTATTTT.

This chain joins TRBV9 and TRBJ2-2; maybe TRBD1 (6 bases). The CDR3 extends over 16 amino acids. Germline assignment: CDR1 SGDLS and CDR2 YYNGEE. V was cut by 4 bases and J by 7 bases, with 20 bases left in between. The CDR3 spells CASSPYEKGGHGELFF. The CDR3 bases are TGTGCCAGCAGCCCTTATGAGAAAGGGGGTCACGGGGAGCTGTTTTTT.

The table lists this clone with a few counts. The rearrangement uses TRBV14 and TRBJ1-1; 10 nucleotides line up with TRBD1. The germline V gene has CDR1 SGHDN and CDR2 FVKESK. V lost 0 bases, J lost 6 bases, and 4 bases stayed unmatched. CDR3 length: 15 amino acids. CDR3 in DNA: TGTGCCAGCAGCCAAGACAGGACAGGGGGACCTGAAGCTTTCTTT. Translation gives CASSQDRTGGPEAFF.

This sequence joins TRBV6-4 and TRBJ1-5; 12 bases are shared with TRBD1. The trim removed 11 bases at V and 5 bases at J, leaving 16 bases unmatched. CDR3 length equals 17 residues. CDR1 and CDR2 from the germline V gene are MRHNA and SNTAGT. The CDR3 is CALTTGQGASTHQPQHF. The CDR3 bases are TGTGCCTTAACGACGGGACAGGGGGCCTCGACCCATCAGCCCCAGCATTTT.

The rearrangement links TRBV4-3 to TRBJ2-2, with 7 bases fitting TRBD1. Per germline, CDR1 LGHNA and CDR2 YSLEER. Trimming removed 4 bases from V and 0 bases from J; junction bases left unmatched: 5. The CDR3 spans 16 residues. This chain's CDR3 is CASSPLGTANTGELFF. The CDR3 DNA follows: TGCGCCAGCAGCCCCCTAGGGACAGCGAACACCGGGGAGCTGTTTTTT.